The 30 T cell receptor beta chains in this list originate from one sample, sequenced in a study of shared clonotypes between healthy human individuals. Here immunoSEQ multiplex PCR was the method, and the copy in TCRdb shows in-frame clones only, minus some. Here the sample spans around 2.5 million clones, roughly 93% being singletons. The sequenced sample was naive CD4+ T cells from PBMCs. Subset defined: CD45RA+ positively selected. These receptors all come from a man aged 18 to 29 in good health. Some clones in this sample may be carry-over from other donors' samples.

As for this clone: Other DNA sequences from this sample encode an identical CDR3 as well. The chain is built from TRBV10-3 and TRBJ2-3; 9 bases align to TRBD1. The CDR3 has 15 residues. Germline V gene lookup returns CDR1 ENHRY and CDR2 SYGVKD. V was clipped by 5 bases and J by 0 bases; unmatched bases: 3. CDR3 bases: TGTGCCATCAGTCCGGGACAGGGAAGCACAGATACGCAGTATTTT. Translated: CAISPGQGSTDTQYF.

The rearrangement joins TRBV28 to TRBJ2-7; the D is unclear. V was cut by 8 bases and J by 4 bases, with 21 bases left in between. CDR1 is MDHEN, CDR2 SYDVKM, per germline. The CDR3 has 15 residues. DNA for the CDR3: TGTGCCAGCCGAGAAAACGACCGGGTAAGGTACGAGCAGTACTTC. Protein product: CASRENDRVRYEQYF.

V usage is TRBV5-1 and J usage is TRBJ2-7, with D hard to call. This CDR3 has 14 residues. V gave up 2 bases and J gave up 2 bases, with 11 bases separating them. In germline, CDR1 is SGHRS, CDR2 YFSETQ. The CDR3 protein is CASSLNAETYEQYF. For the CDR3, the DNA is TGCGCCAGCAGCTTAAACGCAGAGACCTACGAGCAGTACTTC. Based on the CDR3 plus reference TRBV5-1 and TRBJ2-7, the full variable domain is KAGVTQTPRYLIKTRGQQVTLSCSPISGHRSVSWYQQTPGQGLQFLFEYFSETQRNKGNFPGRFSGRQFSNSRSEMNVSTLELGDSALYLCASSLNAETYEQYFGPGTRLTVT.

The sample holds one count of this clone. The chain joins TRBV29-1 to TRBJ2-3, with D unclear. Germline assignment: CDR1 SQVTM and CDR2 ANQGSEA. CDR3 length equals 14 residues. V lost 7 bases and J 0 bases, leaving 14 bases between the germline ends. The CDR3 sequence is CSAKGLQSTDTQYF. The CDR3 DNA sequence: TGCAGCGCAAAAGGCCTACAGAGCACAGATACGCAGTATTTT.

The V and J genes are TRBV5-1 and TRBJ2-2, with 9 nucleotides matching TRBD2. V gave up 3 bases and J gave up 3 bases; unmatched junction bases: 6. The germline V gene encodes CDR1 SGHRS and CDR2 YFSETQ. The CDR3 is 16 residues long. CDR3 sequence reads: CASSYSGSPDTGELFF. The CDR3 DNA reads as TGCGCCAGCAGCTATAGCGGGAGCCCCGACACCGGGGAGCTGTTTTTT.

J is TRBJ2-2 and V is TRBV2; TRBD1 aligns across 7 bases. The CDR3 consists of 16 residues. Germline V lookup: CDR1 SNHLY, CDR2 FYNNEI. Unmatched junction bases numbered 6, after V lost 5 bases and J lost 0 bases. Here the CDR3 DNA reads TGTGCCAGCAGTTCCCAGGGACAGCCGAACACCGGGGAGCTGTTTTTT. Encoded protein: CASSSQGQPNTGELFF.

Notes on this clone: Distinct nucleotide sequences in the sample also encode this CDR3. The rearrangement uses TRBV5-1 and TRBJ2-1; 10 positions agree with TRBD2. Germline V gene lookup returns CDR1 SGHRS and CDR2 YFSETQ. The ends lost 4 bases at V and 4 bases at J; junction bases unmatched: 5. The CDR3 consists of 15 residues. The CDR3 sequence is CASSLIAGGYNEQFF. In DNA form, the CDR3 reads TGCGCCAGCAGCCTCATAGCGGGAGGTTACAATGAGCAGTTCTTC.

CDR3: CASSPDTNTGELFF. The DNA for the CDR3 is TGTGCCAGCAGCCCAGATACTAACACCGGGGAGCTGTTTTTT. J is TRBJ2-2 and V is TRBV7-3; D gene unclear. This CDR3 contains 14 residues. From germline, CDR1 is SGHTA and CDR2 FQGTGA. Trimming took 5 bases from V and 2 from J, leaving 9 bases between them.

V usage is TRBV4-2 and J usage is TRBJ2-1; D perhaps matches TRBD2 (5 bases). Germline V CDR1 and CDR2: LGHNA, YNFKEQ. Trimming took off 0 bases at V and 8 bases at J, with 11 bases between the two ends. The CDR3 has 14 residues. This chain's CDR3 is CASSQEPLADEQFF. The CDR3 coding sequence is TGTGCCAGCAGCCAAGAACCTCTAGCAGATGAGCAGTTCTTC.

The genes are TRBV2 and TRBJ1-5; 8 bases align to TRBD1. CDR1 and CDR2 (germline): SNHLY, FYNNEI. The V gene end was trimmed by 6 bases and the J gene end by 4 bases; junction bases not matched to a gene: 8. CDR3 length: 15 amino acids. CDR3 DNA sequence: TGTGCCAGCAGAGACTCCGGGACAGGTAATCAGCCCCAGCATTTT. Amino acids: CASRDSGTGNQPQHF.

The J gene is TRBJ2-2, the V gene TRBV7-9; 10 nucleotides match TRBD2. CDR3 size: 14 residues. J lost 7 bases, V lost 6 bases, and 5 bases had no gene match. Germline V gene lookup returns CDR1 SEHNR and CDR2 FQNEAQ (reference sequence). The CDR3: CASRPTSGNGELFF. For the CDR3, the DNA is TGTGCCAGCAGGCCAACTAGCGGGAACGGGGAGCTGTTTTTT.

The chain uses TRBV5-4 and TRBJ2-6, with 8 bases lining up with TRBD1. This CDR3 contains 18 residues. CDR1 and CDR2 from the germline V gene are SGHNT and YYREEE (reference sequence). With 2 bases clipped from V and 0 bases from J, the junction kept 7 bases outside the gene matches. In DNA, the CDR3 is TGTGCCAGCAGCTTCACAGGGGGTCTCCCCTCTGGGGCCAACGTCCTGACTTTC. Encoded protein: CASSFTGGLPSGANVLTF.

This rearrangement joins TRBV18 to TRBJ2-5, with D perhaps matching TRBD1 (6 bases). CDR3 size: 15 residues. V lost 3 bases to trimming and J lost 4 bases, with 15 bases between them. Germline values: CDR1 KGHSH, CDR2 LQKENI. The CDR3 loop is CASSPGLGASETQYF. The CDR3 bases are TGTGCCAGCTCACCGGGGTTGGGGGCCTCAGAGACCCAGTACTTC.

As for this clone: Different DNA sequences within this sample yield the same CDR3. The chain has TRBV15 and TRBJ1-4, with 7 bases aligning to TRBD1. V was pared by 1 base and J by 3 bases, with 2 bases of the junction left unmatched. In germline, CDR1 is LNHNV, CDR2 YYDKDF (reference sequence). This CDR3 has 15 residues. Here the CDR3 DNA reads TGTGCCACCAGCAGAGGACAGGGCTCTAATGAAAAACTGTTTTTT. Encoded protein: CATSRGQGSNEKLFF.

About this clone itself: At the DNA level, this CDR3 is encoded by other sequences in the same sample as well. This chain joins TRBV5-4 and TRBJ2-7, with D perhaps matching TRBD1 or TRBD2 (5 bases each). With 4 bases removed from V and 1 base from J, the gap between germline ends came to 12 bases. The CDR3 contains 14 residues. Germline values: CDR1 SGHNT, CDR2 YYREEE (reference sequence). The CDR3 DNA reads as TGTGCCAGCAGCCGCCGGGACGGGTCCTACGAGCAGTACTTC. It is translated as CASSRRDGSYEQYF.

This sequence joins TRBV14 and TRBJ2-3; D gene unclear. Germline-derived CDR1 and CDR2 are SGHDN and FVKESK. V gave up 3 bases and J gave up 0 bases, with 4 bases separating them. The CDR3 has 13 residues. The CDR3, as DNA: TGTGCCAGCAGCCAGGCTAGCACAGATACGCAGTATTTT. Protein product: CASSQASTDTQYF.

J is TRBJ2-7 and V is TRBV19, with D possibly TRBD1 on 6 matching bases. V shed 3 bases and J shed 6 bases, with 15 bases lying between them. This CDR3 spans 14 amino acids. Germline V gives CDR1 LNHDA, CDR2 SQIVND (reference sequence). CDR3 region: CASSMVQGVGEQYF. CDR3 nucleotide sequence: TGTGCCAGTAGTATGGTACAGGGAGTCGGCGAGCAGTACTTC.

The chain couples TRBV5-4 to TRBJ1-4; D is unclear. CDR1 SGHNT and CDR2 YYREEE come from the germline V gene (reference sequence). The CDR3 spans 13 residues. Between the trimmed V and J ends, which lost 9 bases and 0 bases, there was a span of 9 bases. CDR3 nucleotides: TGTGCCACCGGGATTGCAACTAATGAAAAACTGTTTTTT. Translated, it gives CATGIATNEKLFF.

This clone was seen only once. The rearrangement joins TRBV28 to TRBJ1-2, with 12 bases that match TRBD1. V trimming: 6 bases; J trimming: 7 bases; junction bases outside the gene matches: 6. Germline-derived CDR1 and CDR2 are MDHEN and SYDVKM. The CDR3 loop spans 14 amino acids. In DNA, the CDR3 is TGTGCCAGCAGCCCGGGACAGGGGGCTCGTGGCTACACCTTC. Translation: CASSPGQGARGYTF.

The genes are TRBV7-6 and TRBJ1-1; 7 nucleotides match TRBD1. With V trimmed by 6 bases and J by 4 bases, 11 bases remained unmatched. The length of the CDR3 is 15 residues. Germline V gene lookup returns CDR1 SGHVS and CDR2 FNYEAQ. CDR3 region: CASRSGGERTTEAFF. CDR3 nucleotide sequence: TGTGCCAGCAGATCAGGGGGAGAGAGGACCACTGAAGCTTTCTTT.

CDR3: CASSLQGGNGPRSTF. The CDR3, as DNA: TGTGCCAGCAGCTTACAGGGAGGGAACGGACCCCGATCCACCTTC. V usage is TRBV5-6 and J usage is TRBJ1-2, with D maybe TRBD1 (6 bases). Trimming pared 2 bases from V and 13 bases from J, leaving 24 bases between. In germline, CDR1 is SGHDT, CDR2 YYEEEE. This CDR3 is built from 15 residues.

The chain couples TRBV28 to TRBJ1-5; possibly TRBD1 for D (6 bases). The CDR3 contains 15 residues. The germline V and J ends were trimmed by 4 bases and 5 bases, with 15 bases remaining between them. From germline, CDR1 is MDHEN and CDR2 SYDVKM. The CDR3 loop is CASSSTGRVHQPQHF. In DNA form, the CDR3 reads TGTGCCAGCAGTTCGACAGGTAGAGTCCATCAGCCCCAGCATTTT. Supplemented by reference TRBV28 and TRBJ1-5, the full variable domain reads DVKVTQSSRYLVKRTGEKVFLECVQDMDHENMFWYRQDPGLGLRLIYFSYDVKMKEKGDIPEGYSVSREKKERFSLILESASTNQTSMYLCASSSTGRVHQPQHFGDGTRLSIL.

V gene TRBV2 combines with J gene TRBJ2-3; 9 bases are shared with TRBD2. The CDR3 totals 14 residues. CDR1 and CDR2 from the germline V gene are SNHLY and FYNNEI. The trim removed 1 base at V and 8 bases at J, leaving 4 bases unmatched. CDR3 residues: CASSEVPRGGTQYF. The CDR3 DNA sequence: TGTGCCAGCAGTGAAGTCCCGCGGGGGGGTACGCAGTATTTT.

The chain employs TRBV27 and TRBJ2-7; possible D gene TRBD1, 5 bases. The CDR3 length is 15 residues. V lost 2 bases and J 0 bases, leaving 11 bases between the germline ends. Germline assignment: CDR1 MNHEY and CDR2 SMNVEV (reference sequence). CDR3 bases: TGTGCCAGCAGTTTAGGGGCAGGGCCCTCCTACGAGCAGTACTTC. It specifies CASSLGAGPSYEQYF.

The chain has TRBV5-4 and TRBJ1-1, with TRBD1 matching 9 bases. The CDR3 is 16 amino acids. J lost 4 bases, V lost 4 bases, and 11 bases had no gene match. The germline CDR1 and CDR2 sequences are SGHNT and YYREEE (reference sequence). CDR3 sequence reads: CASSPGTGFLSTEAFF. Written as DNA, the CDR3 is TGTGCCAGCAGCCCGGGGACAGGGTTTTTGAGCACTGAAGCTTTCTTT.

V gene TRBV10-3 combines with J gene TRBJ1-2, with 7 bases identical to TRBD1. The CDR3 is 15 residues long. Germline assignment: CDR1 ENHRY and CDR2 SYGVKD. The V gene end was trimmed by 3 bases and the J gene end by 6 bases; junction bases not matched to a gene: 10. Written as DNA, the CDR3 is TGTGCCATCAGTGAAGTGAGGGGGCGGGGAGATGGCTACACCTTC. As protein: CAISEVRGRGDGYTF.

The chain couples TRBV9 to TRBJ2-3, with D maybe TRBD2 (6 bases). The ends were cut back, 0 bases at V and 8 bases at J, with 10 bases in the middle. Germline V gene lookup returns CDR1 SGDLS and CDR2 YYNGEE. This CDR3 spans 13 amino acids. CDR3 sequence: CASSVGGVGTQYF. CDR3 DNA sequence: TGTGCCAGCAGCGTAGGGGGGGTTGGTACGCAGTATTTT.

The rearrangement links TRBV5-4 to TRBJ2-5; 12 nucleotides match TRBD2. In germline, CDR1 is SGHNT, CDR2 YYREEE (reference sequence). Trimming removed 0 bases from V and 7 bases from J; junction bases left unmatched: 10. There are 17 residues in the CDR3. The CDR3: CASSLAPSGRAAGTQYF. CDR3 sequence (DNA): TGTGCCAGCAGCTTGGCTCCTAGCGGGAGGGCCGCGGGGACCCAGTACTTC.

V usage is TRBV9 and J usage is TRBJ1-2; TRBD1 is a possible D gene (5 bases). Germline CDR1 and CDR2: SGDLS and YYNGEE. There are 11 residues in the CDR3. The V end was cut by 3 bases, the J end by 14 bases, with 14 bases between. The CDR3 bases are TGTGCCAGCAGCGCCGGTGGGGCCAAGACCTTC. Translating gives CASSAGGAKTF. Full variable domain (remainder filled in from reference TRBV9 and TRBJ1-2): DSGVTQTPKHLITATGQRVTLRCSPRSGDLSVYWYQQSLDQGLQFLIQYYNGEERAKGNILERFSAQQFPDLHSELNLSSLELGDSALYFCASSAGGAKTFGSGTRLTVV.

This chain connects TRBV7-9 to TRBJ2-7, with D tentatively TRBD1 (6 bases). The germline CDR1 and CDR2 sequences are SEHNR and FQNEAQ (reference sequence). Trimming removed 5 bases at V and 4 bases at J, with 21 bases between. The CDR3 loop spans 16 amino acids. The CDR3 bases are TGTGCCAGCAGCCTAGGGGGACGGGGTCGGGTATACGAGCAGTACTTC. Residues: CASSLGGRGRVYEQYF.